Below are 26 T cell receptor beta chains sequenced from a single sample in a study of blood T cell repertoires in COVID-19. Profiled with immunoSEQ multiplex PCR; TCRdb holds only in-frame clones, not every one. The data hold 200,000 to 250,000 clones, with roughly 80% observed a single time. Input material: peripheral blood. The receptor source for this set is an elderly woman with acute or convalescent COVID-19.

A note on this clone: Other nucleotide sequences from this sample produce the same CDR3. This chain uses TRBV4-1 with TRBJ2-5, with TRBD2 matching over 10 bases. V gave up 1 base and J gave up 5 bases; unmatched junction bases: 7. Germline CDR1 MGHRA, CDR2 YSYEKL. This CDR3 spans 16 amino acids. The CDR3 sequence: CASSQGLAGAGETQYF. CDR3 sequence (DNA): TGCGCCAGCAGCCAAGGGCTAGCGGGGGCCGGGGAGACCCAGTACTTC.

The chain uses TRBV11-3 and TRBJ2-3, with 15 bases that match TRBD2. This CDR3 comprises 16 residues. The germline V gene has CDR1 SGHNT and CDR2 YENEEA. V dropped 5 bases and J dropped 5; count of bases not matched to a gene: 5. DNA for the CDR3: TGTGCCAGCAGCCCGTGGACTAGCGGGGGGGTAGATACGCAGTATTTT. Its protein product is CASSPWTSGGVDTQYF.

This chain connects TRBV27 to TRBJ1-2, with D tentatively TRBD1 (6 bases). V lost 6 bases and J 0 bases, leaving 14 bases between the germline ends. This CDR3 spans 15 amino acids. Germline V gene lookup returns CDR1 MNHEY and CDR2 SMNVEV (reference sequence). The CDR3 loop reads CASSSRTDSNYGYTF. CDR3 nucleotide sequence: TGTGCCAGCAGCTCACGGACAGACTCTAACTATGGCTACACCTTC.

V usage is TRBV2 and J usage is TRBJ2-7; 10 positions match TRBD1. CDR1 SNHLY and CDR2 FYNNEI come from the germline V gene. The CDR3 spans 14 residues. The junction had 3 bases not matched to a gene; V was cut back by 6 bases and J by 1 base. The CDR3 region is CASRGQGRSYEQYF. CDR3 DNA sequence: TGTGCCAGCAGGGGACAGGGGAGGTCCTACGAGCAGTACTTC.

The chain recombines TRBV4-1 with TRBJ1-4; the D gene is possibly TRBD1 (6 bases). The ends were cut back, 0 bases at V and 2 bases at J, with 10 bases in the middle. The germline CDR1 and CDR2 sequences are MGHRA and YSYEKL. This CDR3 region has 16 residues. CDR3 loop: CASSQDSRGTNEKLFF. DNA for the CDR3: TGCGCCAGCAGCCAAGATAGTAGGGGGACTAATGAAAAACTGTTTTTT.

The chain recombines TRBV7-2 with TRBJ2-1; TRBD1 matches 8 bases. Trimming at V came to 1 base and at J to 15 bases, leaving 8 bases not matched to a gene. The CDR3 extends over 13 amino acids. Germline lookup yields CDR1 SGHTA and CDR2 FQGNSA. The CDR3 region is CASSLGTGKFAFF. CDR3 bases: TGTGCCAGCAGCTTAGGGACAGGGAAGTTTGCGTTCTTC.

This rearrangement joins TRBV5-5 to TRBJ2-1, with 11 bases aligning to TRBD2. The germline V gene encodes CDR1 SGHKS and CDR2 YYEKEE (reference sequence). V dropped 0 bases and J dropped 2; count of bases not matched to a gene: 7. The CDR3 runs to 18 residues. The DNA for the CDR3 is TGTGCCAGCAGCTTGGTCTCTAGCGGGGGGAACCCCTACAATGAGCAGTTCTTC. Protein sequence: CASSLVSSGGNPYNEQFF.

The chain has TRBV11-3 and TRBJ2-7; TRBD2 is a possible D gene (5 bases). The germline V gene encodes CDR1 SGHNT and CDR2 YENEEA. The CDR3 has 14 amino acids. Trimming removed 5 bases at V and 0 bases at J, with 11 bases between. The DNA of the CDR3 is TGTGCCAGCAGCGTCGGACTCAACTCCTACGAGCAGTACTTC. This sequence encodes CASSVGLNSYEQYF.

The J gene is TRBJ2-7, the V gene TRBV3-1 (or the pseudogene TRBV3-2); 8 nucleotides agree with TRBD2. This CDR3 comprises 14 residues. J was trimmed by 1 base and V by 5 bases; bases with no gene match: 4. Germline loops: CDR1 LGHDT, CDR2 YNNKEL (reference sequence). The CDR3 coding sequence is TGTGCCAGCAGCAACCGGGGGGGATCCTACGAGCAGTACTTC. This gives the protein CASSNRGGSYEQYF.

This clone was picked up a small number of times. The rearrangement links TRBV11-2 to TRBJ1-1; D may be TRBD1 (6 bases). In germline, CDR1 is SGHAT, CDR2 FQNNGV. The CDR3 runs to 13 residues. Trimming shortened V by 8 bases and J by 4 bases, and 14 bases separated the two germline ends. CDR3 loop: CASQQGRGTEAFF. The CDR3 DNA is TGTGCCAGCCAACAGGGCAGGGGCACTGAAGCTTTCTTT.

In its sample, this clone was seen once. The V and J genes are TRBV9 and TRBJ2-1, with TRBD2 as a possible D gene (6 bases). This CDR3 has 18 amino acids. Germline lookup yields CDR1 SGDLS and CDR2 YYNGEE. V was trimmed by 0 bases and J by 0 bases, leaving 16 bases between them. DNA of the CDR3: TGTGCCAGCAGCGTAGGGGATAGCGGTCACAGCTCCTACAATGAGCAGTTCTTC. Encoded protein: CASSVGDSGHSSYNEQFF.

V usage is TRBV30 and J usage is TRBJ2-7; D perhaps matches TRBD1 (6 bases). There are 15 residues in the CDR3. The germline V and J ends were trimmed by 2 bases and 1 base, with 15 bases remaining between them. The germline CDR1 and CDR2 sequences are GTSNPN and SVGIG (reference sequence). The chain's CDR3 is CAWSLSGTGSYEQYF. The CDR3 nucleotides read TGTGCCTGGAGTCTATCCGGAACAGGGTCCTACGAGCAGTACTTC.

The chain is built from TRBV7-2 and TRBJ1-2; 8 nucleotides agree with TRBD1. The germline CDR1 and CDR2 sequences are SGHTA and FQGNSA. V lost 1 base to trimming and J lost 2 bases; unmatched junction nucleotides: 0. The CDR3 runs 14 residues. The CDR3 sequence: CASSLGTGNYGYTF. In DNA, the CDR3 is TGTGCCAGCAGCTTAGGGACAGGGAACTATGGCTACACCTTC.

The genes are TRBV27 and TRBJ2-7, with 10 nucleotides matching TRBD1. The CDR3 has 14 residues. Germline CDR1 and CDR2: MNHEY and SMNVEV (reference sequence). V lost 6 bases to trimming and J lost 5 bases; unmatched junction nucleotides: 7. The CDR3 coding sequence is TGTGCCAGCAGGCAGGGACAGGGGAGGCACGAGCAGTACTTC. Translating it yields CASRQGQGRHEQYF.

The chain has TRBV3-1 (or the pseudogene TRBV3-2) and TRBJ2-5, with 8 bases identical to TRBD2. The CDR3 length is 14 residues. V dropped 8 bases and J dropped 2; count of bases not matched to a gene: 7. CDR1 is LGHDT, CDR2 YNNKEL, per germline (reference sequence). The CDR3 loop reads CASRVAGPQETQYF. CDR3 coding DNA: TGTGCCAGCCGAGTAGCGGGGCCACAAGAGACCCAGTACTTC.

V usage is TRBV30 and J usage is TRBJ2-7, with a possible D match to TRBD2 (7 bases). CDR1 is GTSNPN, CDR2 SVGIG, per germline (reference sequence). V was clipped by 7 bases and J by 4 bases, with 17 bases between them. This CDR3 has 13 residues. The CDR3 nucleotides are TGTGCCTCCACCGGGGGGCCACGGTACGAGCAGTACTTC. It encodes CASTGGPRYEQYF.

This sequence joins TRBV28 and TRBJ2-1, with 10 positions matching TRBD2. From germline, CDR1 is MDHEN and CDR2 SYDVKM. V was clipped by 8 bases and J by 4 bases; unmatched bases: 5. CDR3 length equals 14 residues. CDR3 coding DNA: TGTGCCAGCTCACTAGCGGGATGGTACAATGAGCAGTTCTTC. Protein product: CASSLAGWYNEQFF.

The V call is TRBV9, the J call TRBJ2-7, with 7 positions matching TRBD2. CDR3 size: 14 residues. V shed 0 bases, J shed 3 bases, and the junction held 3 bases outside the gene matches. From germline, CDR1 is SGDLS and CDR2 YYNGEE. In DNA, the CDR3 is TGTGCCAGCAGCGTAGCGGGGGGAGGCTACGAGCAGTACTTC. Its protein is CASSVAGGGYEQYF. Full variable domain (outside the CDR3, taken from reference TRBV9 and TRBJ2-7): DSGVTQTPKHLITATGQRVTLRCSPRSGDLSVYWYQQSLDQGLQFLIQYYNGEERAKGNILERFSAQQFPDLHSELNLSSLELGDSALYFCASSVAGGGYEQYFGPGTRLTVT.

This clone was counted a single time. The rearrangement uses TRBV5-5 and TRBJ2-1; TRBD2 aligns across 11 bases. This CDR3 has 14 amino acids. Germline CDR1 and CDR2: SGHKS and YYEKEE (reference sequence). Trimming took 4 bases from V and 6 from J; bases not matched to a gene: 3. CDR3 in DNA: TGTGCCAGCAGCCTTAGCGGGGGGGCCAATGAGCAGTTCTTC. Its translation is CASSLSGGANEQFF.

The chain employs TRBV19 and TRBJ1-3; TRBD1 agrees at 8 bases. The CDR3 consists of 13 residues. CDR1 LNHDA and CDR2 SQIVND come from the germline V gene (reference sequence). V gave up 4 bases and J gave up 7 bases; unmatched junction bases: 3. The CDR3 DNA sequence: TGTGCCAGTAGTACGGACAGGGCGAACACCATATATTTT. Translating gives CASSTDRANTIYF.

The chain uses TRBV5-6 and TRBJ1-5, with 7 bases aligning to TRBD1. J lost 5 bases, V lost 1 base, and 6 bases had no gene match. The germline gives CDR1 SGHDT, CDR2 YYEEEE. This CDR3 comprises 15 residues. CDR3 nucleotides: TGTGCCAGCAGCTTGTGGGACAGAAGGGATCAGCCCCAGCATTTT. Encoded protein: CASSLWDRRDQPQHF.

The gene calls are TRBV28 and TRBJ1-4; maybe TRBD1 (5 bases). Trimming took 6 bases from V and 5 from J, leaving 13 bases between them. CDR3 length: 14 amino acids. The germline V gene has CDR1 MDHEN and CDR2 SYDVKM. CDR3: CASSIGGVNEKLFF. The CDR3 coding sequence is TGTGCCAGCAGCATCGGGGGGGTAAATGAAAAACTGTTTTTT.

The chain links TRBV9 to TRBJ2-1, with 8 positions matching TRBD2. Germline CDR1 is SGDLS and CDR2 is YYNGEE. V dropped 3 bases and J dropped 10; count of bases not matched to a gene: 18. This CDR3 region has 17 residues. This CDR3 reads CASSALEAGGFRSEQFF. CDR3 nucleotide sequence: TGTGCCAGCAGCGCCCTTGAGGCGGGGGGCTTCAGAAGCGAGCAGTTCTTC.

The V call is TRBV5-1, the J call TRBJ2-3; D is possibly TRBD2 (5 bases). The CDR3 contains 16 residues. Germline assignment: CDR1 SGHRS and CDR2 YFSETQ. Trimming shortened V by 0 bases and J by 0 bases, and 11 bases separated the two germline ends. The CDR3 DNA reads TGCGCCAGCAGCTTGGATGGTAGCGCCAGCACAGATACGCAGTATTTT. Translation: CASSLDGSASTDTQYF.

This clone was recorded once. This chain connects TRBV5-1 to TRBJ2-2, with D unresolved. Germline V gives CDR1 SGHRS, CDR2 YFSETQ. This CDR3 spans 12 amino acids. Trimming cost V 0 bases and J 8 bases, with 5 bases left between them. The CDR3 loop reads CASSLGSGELFF. The DNA of the CDR3 is TGCGCCAGCAGCTTGGGTTCTGGGGAGCTGTTTTTT. Full variable domain (outside the CDR3, taken from reference TRBV5-1 and TRBJ2-2): KAGVTQTPRYLIKTRGQQVTLSCSPISGHRSVSWYQQTPGQGLQFLFEYFSETQRNKGNFPGRFSGRQFSNSRSEMNVSTLELGDSALYLCASSLGSGELFFGEGSRLTVL.

V usage is TRBV30 and J usage is TRBJ2-7; maybe TRBD1 (5 bases). The germline CDR1 and CDR2 sequences are GTSNPN and SVGIG (reference sequence). Trimming took off 2 bases at V and 6 bases at J, with 14 bases between the two ends. The CDR3 has 13 amino acids. The CDR3 sequence is CAWSRTPPLEQYF. The CDR3 region has the DNA TGTGCCTGGAGTCGGACACCTCCCCTCGAGCAGTACTTC.